This T cell receptor (beta chain) was recovered during a study of response to subunit inactivated influenza vaccine. General study points: The study's authors posited that every seasonal influenza vaccination enlists few new T cells.

This clonotype has just a few counts. Its specificity is unknown. TCRdb called the RT-PCR reads again in MiXCR, with one record for every CDR3 protein. The sample lists 610,000 or so distinct CDR3 sequences, around 15% occurring once. There are 13 residues in the CDR3. Germline loops: CDR1 SQVTM, CDR2 ANQGSEA. V was pared by 5 bases and J by 5 bases, with 8 bases of the junction left unmatched. Sample: PBMCs from blood, taken 11 to 12 days after vaccination. The clonotype comes from a man aged 45 to 65 who received an inactivated influenza vaccine. The rearrangement joins TRBV29-1 to TRBJ2-5, with TRBD1 identical over 7 bases. The CDR3 protein is CSVPTGSRETQYF. CDR3 DNA sequence: TGCAGCGTTCCGACAGGGAGTAGGGAGACCCAGTACTTC. Complete variable domain (other parts from reference TRBV29-1 and TRBJ2-5): SAVISQKPSRDICQRGTSLTIQCQVDSQVTMMFWYRQQPGQSLTLIATANQGSEATYESGFVIDKFPISRPNLTFSTLTVSNMSPEDSSIYLCSVPTGSRETQYFGPGTRLLVL.